This entry is about one TCR beta chain. Its antigen is unidentified. This record belongs to a study of T cell responses to AZD1222 COVID-19 vaccine. Using immunoSEQ multiplex PCR, the repertoire was profiled, and TCRdb retains in-frame clones only, with some absent. The table records roughly 66,000 clones, around 89% of them present only once. The CDR3 spans 14 residues. The J segment lost 3 bases and the V segment lost 0 bases, leaving 2 bases of the junction unmatched. The V gene's germline CDR1 is SQVTM and CDR2 ANQGSEA. Notes on the study in general: Spike-specific TCR breadth rose after two AZD1222 doses, and depth rose as well. CD4 TCRs covered the whole spike, strongest at regions 160-218 and 743-854. Among AZD1222 vaccinees, only six were seropositive at baseline.

The rearrangement joins TRBV29-1 to TRBJ2-1, with 7 bases lining up with TRBD1. The clonotype comes from an adult who received the MenACWY meningococcal vaccine as a control. Sequenced here: peripheral blood, sampled 28 days after the second dose of the MenACWY control vaccine. The CDR3 protein is CSVEDRDSYNEQFF. The DNA for the CDR3 is TGCAGCGTTGAAGATAGGGACAGCTACAATGAGCAGTTCTTC.